Listed below are T cell receptor beta chains from one sample, sequenced in a study of neurological immune-mediated disorders. From the 5' RACE reads, TCRdb called clonotypes with MiXCR, one entry per CDR3 protein. The sample lists fewer than 65,000 distinct CDR3 sequences, around a tenth occurring once. The source material was PBMCs. All receptors derive from a man in his 70s with HTLV-1-associated myelopathy (HAM/TSP). The CDR3 runs from the conserved cysteine through the conserved F or W. The order of the fields is V gene, clone size, J gene, D gene, CDR3 protein, CDR3 DNA. A D gene is named only where the DNA matches it firmly. Clone size, where shown, is once, few, many, or a class for clones that have expanded.

v_call: TRBV13
clone_size: many
j_call: TRBJ2-2
d_call: .
cdr3_aa: CASSYYTGEFSTGELFF
cdr3_nt: TGTGCCAGCAGCTATTACACAGGAGAGTTTTCCACCGGGGAGCTGTTTTTT

v_call: TRBV4-2
clone_size: many
j_call: TRBJ2-5
d_call: .
cdr3_aa: CASSQAFRGQETQYF
cdr3_nt: TGTGCCAGCAGCCAAGCGTTTAGGGGCCAAGAGACCCAGTACTTC

v_call: TRBV20-1
clone_size: many
j_call: TRBJ1-5
d_call: .
cdr3_aa: CSVVPRARGNQPQHF
cdr3_nt: TGCAGTGTCGTACCCAGGGCGCGGGGCAATCAGCCCCAGCATTTT

v_call: TRBV3-1
clone_size: many
j_call: TRBJ2-2
d_call: TRBD1
cdr3_aa: CASSRRDRAAGELFF
cdr3_nt: TGTGCCAGCAGCCGAAGGGACAGGGCGGCCGGGGAGCTGTTTTTT

v_call: TRBV15
clone_size: many
j_call: TRBJ2-3
d_call: .
cdr3_aa: CATSRDLAGASTDTQYF
cdr3_nt: TGTGCCACCAGCAGAGATCTGGCAGGCGCGAGCACAGATACGCAGTATTTT

v_call: TRBV20-1
clone_size: .
j_call: TRBJ2-1
d_call: TRBD2
cdr3_aa: CSATPLAESSYNEQFF
cdr3_nt: TGCAGTGCTACCCCCCTAGCGGAAAGCTCCTACAATGAGCAGTTCTTC

v_call: TRBV5-1
clone_size: many
j_call: TRBJ2-3
d_call: .
cdr3_aa: CASSYTGGGTDTQYF
cdr3_nt: TGCGCCAGCAGCTACACAGGGGGGGGCACAGATACGCAGTATTTT

v_call: TRBV27
clone_size: many
j_call: TRBJ2-7
d_call: .
cdr3_aa: CASMPLDRYEQYF
cdr3_nt: TGTGCCAGCATGCCCCTAGACCGCTACGAGCAGTACTTC

v_call: TRBV9
clone_size: many
j_call: TRBJ2-5
d_call: .
cdr3_aa: CASSVDGTETQYF
cdr3_nt: TGTGCCAGCAGCGTAGACGGGACGGAGACCCAGTACTTC

v_call: TRBV7-2
clone_size: many
j_call: TRBJ2-1
d_call: .
cdr3_aa: CASSLSLLVPYNEQFF
cdr3_nt: TGTGCCAGCAGCTTATCCCTACTTGTCCCCTACAATGAGCAGTTCTTC

v_call: TRBV15
clone_size: many
j_call: TRBJ2-7
d_call: .
cdr3_aa: CATSRVGKNPHF
cdr3_nt: TGTGCCACCAGCAGAGTGGGGAAAAACCCTCACTTC

v_call: TRBV5-5
clone_size: many
j_call: TRBJ2-1
d_call: TRBD2
cdr3_aa: CASSFAGGPYEQFF
cdr3_nt: TGTGCCAGCAGCTTCGCGGGAGGCCCCTATGAGCAGTTCTTC

v_call: TRBV10-3
clone_size: once
j_call: TRBJ1-2
d_call: .
cdr3_aa: CDISGWEGREDGYTF
cdr3_nt: TGTGACATCAGTGGGTGGGAAGGGCGCGAGGATGGCTACACCTTC

v_call: TRBV6-1
clone_size: many
j_call: TRBJ2-7
d_call: TRBD1
cdr3_aa: CASSNPDRALSYEQYF
cdr3_nt: TGTGCCAGCAGTAACCCTGACAGGGCGCTCTCCTACGAGCAGTACTTC

v_call: TRBV7-2
clone_size: many
j_call: TRBJ2-5
d_call: TRBD2
cdr3_aa: CASSLRSGRALETQYF
cdr3_nt: TGTGCCAGCAGCTTGAGAAGCGGGAGGGCCTTAGAGACCCAGTACTTC

v_call: TRBV7-2
clone_size: many
j_call: TRBJ2-3
d_call: .
cdr3_aa: CASSRLGPDTQYF
cdr3_nt: TGTGCCAGCAGCCGACTAGGTCCAGATACGCAGTATTTT

v_call: TRBV19
clone_size: many
j_call: TRBJ2-1
d_call: TRBD2
cdr3_aa: CASSISRGAGPYNEQFF
cdr3_nt: TGTGCCAGTAGTATATCAAGGGGAGCGGGACCATACAATGAGCAGTTCTTC

v_call: TRBV7-8
clone_size: few
j_call: TRBJ2-1
d_call: TRBD2
cdr3_aa: CASSLVVGLAGGPRRYNEQFF
cdr3_nt: TGTGCCAGCAGCTTAGTTGTGGGTCTAGCGGGAGGGCCGAGGCGTTACAATGAGCAGTTCTTC

v_call: TRBV6-5
clone_size: .
j_call: TRBJ1-6
d_call: .
cdr3_aa: CASSSGGGGGSPLHF
cdr3_nt: TGTGCCAGCAGCTCCGGCGGGGGAGGTGGATCACCCCTCCACTTT

v_call: TRBV7-6
clone_size: .
j_call: TRBJ2-2
d_call: .
cdr3_aa: CVSSLKETWELFF
cdr3_nt: TGTGTCAGCAGCTTAAAAGAAACCTGGGAGCTGTTTTTT

v_call: TRBV20-1
clone_size: many
j_call: TRBJ2-1
d_call: .
cdr3_aa: CSAPKVQSYNEQFF
cdr3_nt: TGCAGTGCTCCCAAAGTACAATCCTACAATGAGCAGTTCTTC

v_call: TRBV28
clone_size: medium-sized
j_call: TRBJ1-1
d_call: .
cdr3_aa: CASSLRGGAAAFF
cdr3_nt: TGTGCCAGCAGTCTGCGAGGGGGGGCAGCTGCCTTCTTT

v_call: TRBV15
clone_size: many
j_call: TRBJ2-3
d_call: TRBD2
cdr3_aa: CATSRVAGLAGGRFTDTQYF
cdr3_nt: TGTGCCACCAGCAGAGTCGCCGGACTAGCGGGAGGACGATTCACAGATACGCAGTATTTT

v_call: TRBV27
clone_size: many
j_call: TRBJ2-4
d_call: .
cdr3_aa: CASMDFSGAKNIQYF
cdr3_nt: TGTGCCAGTATGGATTTTAGCGGAGCCAAAAACATTCAGTACTTC

v_call: TRBV20-1
clone_size: .
j_call: TRBJ2-2
d_call: .
cdr3_aa: CSATKRGGSTGELFF
cdr3_nt: TGCAGTGCTACCAAGAGGGGGGGGTCCACCGGGGAGCTGTTTTTT

v_call: TRBV6-5
clone_size: .
j_call: TRBJ2-3
d_call: .
cdr3_aa: CASSYGSLDTQYF
cdr3_nt: TGTGCCAGCAGTTACGGCTCGCTGGATACGCAGTATTTT

v_call: TRBV20-1
clone_size: many
j_call: TRBJ2-5
d_call: TRBD1
cdr3_aa: CSARDPDRVEETQYF
cdr3_nt: TGCAGTGCTAGAGATCCGGACAGGGTCGAAGAGACCCAGTACTTC

v_call: TRBV6-5
clone_size: many
j_call: TRBJ1-2
d_call: TRBD1
cdr3_aa: CASSYSGTGGPLGYTF
cdr3_nt: TGTGCCAGCAGTTACTCCGGGACAGGGGGCCCTCTTGGCTACACCTTC

v_call: TRBV19
clone_size: .
j_call: TRBJ2-3
d_call: .
cdr3_aa: CASSSGHTDTQYF
cdr3_nt: TGTGCCAGTAGCTCAGGCCACACAGATACGCAGTATTTT

v_call: TRBV12-3/TRBV12-4
clone_size: many
j_call: TRBJ1-5
d_call: .
cdr3_aa: CASSLGPGGNQPQHF
cdr3_nt: TGTGCCAGCAGCCTCGGTCCTGGTGGCAATCAGCCCCAGCATTTT

v_call: TRBV5-5
clone_size: many
j_call: TRBJ2-7
d_call: TRBD1
cdr3_aa: CASSPRQGPYEQYF
cdr3_nt: TGTGCCAGCAGCCCTCGACAGGGGCCATACGAGCAGTACTTC

v_call: TRBV5-1
clone_size: many
j_call: TRBJ2-5
d_call: .
cdr3_aa: CASSRGLQETQYF
cdr3_nt: TGCGCCAGCAGCCGGGGACTTCAAGAGACCCAGTACTTC

v_call: TRBV5-5
clone_size: many
j_call: TRBJ1-5
d_call: .
cdr3_aa: CASSLNPRNQPQHF
cdr3_nt: TGTGCCAGCAGCCTGAACCCCAGAAATCAGCCCCAGCATTTT

v_call: TRBV9
clone_size: .
j_call: TRBJ2-5
d_call: .
cdr3_aa: CASRATGVETQYF
cdr3_nt: TGTGCCAGCCGCGCAACGGGAGTGGAGACCCAGTACTTC

v_call: TRBV20-1
clone_size: many
j_call: TRBJ1-1
d_call: .
cdr3_aa: CSARDLYKGNTEAFF
cdr3_nt: TGCAGTGCTAGAGATCTCTACAAGGGGAACACTGAAGCTTTCTTT

v_call: TRBV5-1
clone_size: many
j_call: TRBJ2-1
d_call: .
cdr3_aa: CASSRRMGPTISNEQFF
cdr3_nt: TGCGCCAGCAGCAGGCGGATGGGGCCGACTATCTCCAATGAGCAGTTCTTC

v_call: TRBV5-1
clone_size: many
j_call: TRBJ1-1
d_call: .
cdr3_aa: CASSLVGLEAFF
cdr3_nt: TGCGCCAGCAGCTTAGTGGGGTTGGAAGCTTTCTTT

v_call: TRBV5-1
clone_size: many
j_call: TRBJ1-3
d_call: .
cdr3_aa: CASSLDVRSGNTIYF
cdr3_nt: TGCGCCAGCAGCTTAGATGTGAGAAGTGGAAACACCATATATTTT

v_call: TRBV7-2
clone_size: many
j_call: TRBJ1-5
d_call: TRBD1
cdr3_aa: CASSRTGVQPQHF
cdr3_nt: TGTGCCAGCAGTAGGACAGGGGTTCAGCCCCAGCATTTT

v_call: TRBV6-5
clone_size: many
j_call: TRBJ2-7
d_call: TRBD1
cdr3_aa: CASSRDREYEQYF
cdr3_nt: TGTGCCAGCAGCCGGGACAGGGAATACGAGCAGTACTTC

v_call: TRBV4-2
clone_size: many
j_call: TRBJ2-5
d_call: TRBD2
cdr3_aa: CASSQGRGETQYF
cdr3_nt: TGTGCCAGCAGCCAAGGGCGGGGGGAGACCCAGTACTTC

v_call: TRBV24-1
clone_size: many
j_call: TRBJ2-7
d_call: .
cdr3_aa: CATSDGRGRLDEQYF
cdr3_nt: TGTGCCACCAGTGATGGCCGGGGCCGATTGGACGAGCAGTACTTC

v_call: TRBV5-1
clone_size: many
j_call: TRBJ2-1
d_call: .
cdr3_aa: CASSWTTNEQFF
cdr3_nt: TGCGCCAGCAGCTGGACCACCAATGAGCAGTTCTTC